This is a list of T cell receptor beta chains from one sample in a study of blood T cell repertoires in COVID-19. TCRdb keeps only in-frame clones here, not all; method: immunoSEQ multiplex PCR. This table has more than 150,000 clones, 87% appearing once. The sequencing input was PBMCs or T cells enriched from blood (not recorded which). The receptors shown here come from a young woman who had recovered from COVID-19. Each CDR3 is given with its conserved first and last residue.

V gene | CDR3 protein
TRBV5-1 | CASSVGQDSEQYF
TRBV6-5 | CASSPGQGSNYGYTF
TRBV19 | CASSKDRVEDTQYF
TRBV27 | CASSRGRESNQPQHF
TRBV6-5 | CASSYSKGSGNTIYF
TRBV29-1 | CSVHRGNEQFF
TRBV4-2 | CASSQVRTGFTEAFF
TRBV11-3 | CASSSSETSTDTQYF
TRBV7-9 | CASRRGGEKNEKLFF
TRBV7-3 | CASSLSGNLDAYNEQFF
TRBV2 | CASSRTGQETQYF
TRBV10-3 | CAISLQGNGYTF
TRBV29-1 | CSAGVSDLYGYTF
TRBV6-5 | CASSSRTSTDTQYF
TRBV19 | CASSIIRDRADQPQHF
TRBV7-2 | CASSLDYQGYGYTF
TRBV19 | CASSMGQGARGYGYTF
TRBV7-9 | CASSLQGIYEQYF
TRBV7-2 | CASSLASRESSYEQYF
TRBV2 | CASNSQRSYEQYF
TRBV11-1 | CASSLARGDTQYF
TRBV19 | CASSKQGQPLNTEAFF
TRBV7-6 | CASSFFDRGPNEKLFF
TRBV2 | CASGLADNEQFF
TRBV30 | CAWSWGDRDSSPLHF
TRBV6-5 | CAAGGYTEAFF
TRBV6-6 | CASSYQGAGQPQHF
TRBV5-8 | CASSHGTSGGPTQGEEQYF
TRBV18 | CASSPTTGVTGLYTF
TRBV6-5 | CASSYTTNMVKQYF
TRBV6-2/TRBV6-3 | CASSYSNFYVRAPYEQYF
TRBV19 | CASSISPGWKDGYTF
TRBV28 | CASTRGLAYGYTF
TRBV29-1 | CSVGENIQYF
TRBV30 | CAWKVYGVMTTEAFF
TRBV7-6 | CASSLPRGGSGSSSYNEQFF
TRBV28 | CASSLDLAGDGYTF
TRBV28 | CASSLRGYQPQHF
TRBV11-3 | CASSLGPSGNTGELFF
TRBV19 | CASMAGETYEQYF